The 10 T cell receptor beta chains in this list originate from one sample, sequenced in a study of PD-L1 blockade in urothelial cancer. The data were produced by immunoSEQ multiplex PCR, yet TCRdb's version contains in-frame clones alone and is incomplete. Of about 84,000 clones in the sample, roughly 90% are singletons; the top ten hold 8% to 9.5%. The sample here was PBMCs, taken around atezolizumab (anti-PD-L1) treatment. These receptors came from a man aged 55 to 70 with urothelial cancer.

This sequence joins TRBV6-5 and TRBJ2-7, with 7 bases identical to TRBD1. Germline V gives CDR1 MNHEY, CDR2 SVGAGI. V lost 2 bases to trimming and J lost 3 bases; unmatched junction nucleotides: 4. The CDR3 spans 14 residues. CDR3: CASSYGTAHYEQYF. In nucleotides, the CDR3 is TGTGCCAGCAGTTACGGGACAGCTCACTACGAGCAGTACTTC.

The chain combines TRBV18 with TRBJ1-2, with D tentatively TRBD1 (5 bases). Germline CDR1 reads KGHSH; CDR2 reads LQKENI. This CDR3 has 16 amino acids. V was clipped by 3 bases and J by 4 bases, with 18 bases between them. CDR3 protein: CASSPPDGGRIYGYTF. In nucleotides, the CDR3 is TGTGCCAGCTCACCCCCGGACGGGGGAAGGATCTATGGCTACACCTTC.

The chain recombines TRBV28 with TRBJ2-5; weak D call: TRBD2 (5 bases). The V end was cut by 2 bases, the J end by 2 bases, with 12 bases between. This CDR3 is built from 15 residues. CDR1 and CDR2 from the germline V gene are MDHEN and SYDVKM. The CDR3 nucleotides read TGTGCCAGCAGTTTACCCGGACTCGAACAAGAGACCCAGTACTTC. It yields the protein CASSLPGLEQETQYF.

V usage is TRBV18 and J usage is TRBJ2-3, with D unclear. The CDR3 covers 14 residues. V lost 0 bases to trimming and J lost 0 bases, with 4 bases between them. Germline V gene sequence: CDR1 KGHSH, CDR2 LQKENI. The CDR3 loop reads CASSPPSSTDTQYF. CDR3 DNA sequence: TGTGCCAGCTCACCACCGTCGAGCACAGATACGCAGTATTTT.

The rearrangement uses TRBV5-1 and TRBJ2-2, with 7 nucleotides matching TRBD2. J was trimmed by 1 base and V by 3 bases; bases with no gene match: 3. Germline V CDR1 and CDR2: SGHRS, YFSETQ. The CDR3 contains 15 residues. CDR3 bases: TGCGCCAGCAGCTCTTCTAGCGGGAACACCGGGGAGCTGTTTTTT. Translation: CASSSSSGNTGELFF.

The rearrangement links TRBV5-6 to TRBJ2-3; no clear D gene. CDR1 is SGHDT and CDR2 is YYEEEE in the germline V gene. Trimming shortened V by 4 bases and J by 2 bases, and 11 bases separated the two germline ends. The CDR3 consists of 14 residues. CDR3 loop: CASSLRTYTDTQYF. The CDR3, as DNA: TGTGCCAGCAGCCTGCGTACCTACACAGATACGCAGTATTTT.

The J gene is TRBJ2-7, the V gene TRBV5-1, with TRBD1 as a possible D gene (6 bases). Germline CDR1 reads SGHRS; CDR2 reads YFSETQ. The CDR3 loop spans 14 amino acids. V was clipped by 7 bases and J by 4 bases, with 18 bases between them. The CDR3 DNA reads as TGCGCCAGCTCCTCCAACAGGGACATATACGAGCAGTACTTC. Its protein product is CASSSNRDIYEQYF.

The genes are TRBV2 and TRBJ1-5; 8 bases match TRBD1. The CDR3 contains 15 residues. With 10 bases clipped from V and 4 bases from J, the junction kept 12 bases outside the gene matches. Per the germline V gene, CDR1 is SNHLY and CDR2 is FYNNEI. CDR3 amino acids: CATSHGTGGNQPQHF. For the CDR3, the DNA is TGTGCCACTAGTCATGGAACAGGGGGGAATCAGCCCCAGCATTTT.

This chain connects TRBV6-1 to TRBJ2-7, with 7 bases aligning to TRBD1. The CDR3 length is 14 residues. Germline lookup yields CDR1 MNHNS and CDR2 SASEGT. With 6 bases clipped from V and 2 bases from J, the junction kept 7 bases outside the gene matches. Here the CDR3 DNA reads TGTGCCAGCAGCCTCTTGACAGGGCCCTACGAGCAGTACTTC. Its translation: CASSLLTGPYEQYF.

The rearrangement uses TRBV6-6 and TRBJ1-2; TRBD1 matches 7 bases. This CDR3 comprises 16 residues. Germline V gene lookup returns CDR1 MNHNY and CDR2 SVGAGI (reference sequence). With V trimmed by 2 bases and J by 0 bases, 6 bases remained unmatched. The CDR3 sequence: CASSYLGTAANYGYTF. In DNA, the CDR3 is TGTGCCAGCAGTTACCTCGGGACAGCCGCTAACTATGGCTACACCTTC.